This TCR beta chain is from a study of T cell responses to AZD1222 COVID-19 vaccine. Trimming shortened V by 5 bases and J by 0 bases, and 13 bases separated the two germline ends. This CDR3 contains 16 residues. The germline gives CDR1 SGHNT, CDR2 YENEEA. In its sample, this clone was seen a few times. Only in-frame clones appear in the TCRdb table, and some are missing; sequencing was by immunoSEQ multiplex PCR. Of some 130,000 clones in the sample, less than 95% are singletons; the top ten hold 6.9%. The origin of this receptor is an adult in good health. V usage is TRBV11-3 and J usage is TRBJ2-2, with a possible D match to TRBD1 (6 bases). Material: peripheral blood, obtained on day 0 of AZD1222 vaccination. The CDR3 is CASSPIRGPNTGELFF. DNA of the CDR3: TGTGCCAGCAGCCCTATCAGGGGCCCGAACACCGGGGAGCTGTTTTTT.